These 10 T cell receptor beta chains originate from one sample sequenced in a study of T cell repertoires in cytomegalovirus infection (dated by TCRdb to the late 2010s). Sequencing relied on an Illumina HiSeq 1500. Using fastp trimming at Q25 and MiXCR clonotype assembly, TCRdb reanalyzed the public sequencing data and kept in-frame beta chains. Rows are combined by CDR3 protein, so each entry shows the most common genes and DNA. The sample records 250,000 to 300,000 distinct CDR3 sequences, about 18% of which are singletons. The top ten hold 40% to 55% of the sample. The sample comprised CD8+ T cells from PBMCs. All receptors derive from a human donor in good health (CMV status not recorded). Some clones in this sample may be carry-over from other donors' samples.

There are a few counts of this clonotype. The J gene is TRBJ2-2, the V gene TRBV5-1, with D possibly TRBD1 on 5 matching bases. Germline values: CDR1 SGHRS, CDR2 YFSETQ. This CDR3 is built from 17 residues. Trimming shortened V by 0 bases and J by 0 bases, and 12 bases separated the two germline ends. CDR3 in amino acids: CASSLAFLQANTGELFF. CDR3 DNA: TGCGCCAGCAGCTTGGCGTTCTTACAGGCGAACACCGGGGAGCTGTTTTTT. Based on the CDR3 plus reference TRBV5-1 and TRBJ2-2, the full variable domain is KAGVTQTPRYLIKTRGQQVTLSCSPISGHRSVSWYQQTPGQGLQFLFEYFSETQRNKGNFPGRFSGRQFSNSRSEMNVSTLELGDSALYLCASSLAFLQANTGELFFGEGSRLTVL.

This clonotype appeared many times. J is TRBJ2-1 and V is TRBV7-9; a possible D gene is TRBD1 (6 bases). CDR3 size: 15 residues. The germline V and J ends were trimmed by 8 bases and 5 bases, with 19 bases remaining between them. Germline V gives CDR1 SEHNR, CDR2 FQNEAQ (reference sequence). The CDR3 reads CASQWGTQQDNEQFF. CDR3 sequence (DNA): TGTGCCAGCCAATGGGGGACACAACAGGACAATGAGCAGTTCTTC.

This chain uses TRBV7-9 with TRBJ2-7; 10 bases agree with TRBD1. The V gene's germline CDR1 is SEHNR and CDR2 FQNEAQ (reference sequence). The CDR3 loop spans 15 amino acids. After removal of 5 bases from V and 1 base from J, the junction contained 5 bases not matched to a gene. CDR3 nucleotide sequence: TGTGCCAGCAGCGATCTGGGACAGGGGTCCTACGAGCAGTACTTC. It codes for CASSDLGQGSYEQYF. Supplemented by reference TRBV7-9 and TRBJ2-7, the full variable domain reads DTGVSQNPRHKITKRGQNVTFRCDPISEHNRLYWYRQTLGQGPEFLTYFQNEAQLEKSRLLSDRFSAERPKGSFSTLEIQRTEQGDSAMYLCASSDLGQGSYEQYFGPGTRLTVT.

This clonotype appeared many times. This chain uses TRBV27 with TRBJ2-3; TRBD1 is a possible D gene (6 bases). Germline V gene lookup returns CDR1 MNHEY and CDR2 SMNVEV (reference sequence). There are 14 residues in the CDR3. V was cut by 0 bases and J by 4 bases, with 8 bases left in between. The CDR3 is CASSLSAGADTQYF. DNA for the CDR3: TGTGCCAGCAGTTTATCCGCAGGGGCAGATACGCAGTATTTT.

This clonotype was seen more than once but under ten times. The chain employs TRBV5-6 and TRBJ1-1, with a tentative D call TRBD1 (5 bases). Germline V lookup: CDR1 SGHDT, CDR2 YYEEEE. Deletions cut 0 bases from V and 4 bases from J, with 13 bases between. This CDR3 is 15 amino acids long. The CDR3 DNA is TGTGCCAGCAGCTTGGCAGCGGGGGGGTTCACTGAAGCTTTCTTT. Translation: CASSLAAGGFTEAFF. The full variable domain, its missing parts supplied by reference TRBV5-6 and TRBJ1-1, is DAGVTQSPTHLIKTRGQQVTLRCSPKSGHDTVSWYQQALGQGPQFIFQYYEEEERQRGNFPDRFSGHQFPNYSSELNVNALLLGDSALYLCASSLAAGGFTEAFFGQGTRLTVV.

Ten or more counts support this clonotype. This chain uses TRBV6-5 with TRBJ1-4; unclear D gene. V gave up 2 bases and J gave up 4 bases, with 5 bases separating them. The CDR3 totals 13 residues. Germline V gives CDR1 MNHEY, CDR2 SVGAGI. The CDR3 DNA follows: TGTGCCAGCAGTTACGGGAATAATGAAAAACTGTTTTTT. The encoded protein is CASSYGNNEKLFF.

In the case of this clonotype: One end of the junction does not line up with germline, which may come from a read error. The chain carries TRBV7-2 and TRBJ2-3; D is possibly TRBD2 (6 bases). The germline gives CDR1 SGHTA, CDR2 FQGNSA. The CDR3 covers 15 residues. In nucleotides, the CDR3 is TGTGTCAGCAGCTTTCGGAGGGGATCGGCAGATACGCAGTATTTT. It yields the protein CVSSFRRGSADTQYF.

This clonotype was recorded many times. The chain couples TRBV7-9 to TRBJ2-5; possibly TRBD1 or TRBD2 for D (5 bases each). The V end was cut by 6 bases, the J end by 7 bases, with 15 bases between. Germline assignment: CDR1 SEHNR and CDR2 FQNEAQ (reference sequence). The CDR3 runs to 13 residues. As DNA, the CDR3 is TGTGCCAGCAGTTCGTGGGACGGTGGGACCCAGTACTTC. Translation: CASSSWDGGTQYF. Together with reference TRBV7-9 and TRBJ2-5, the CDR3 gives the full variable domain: DTGVSQNPRHKITKRGQNVTFRCDPISEHNRLYWYRQTLGQGPEFLTYFQNEAQLEKSRLLSDRFSAERPKGSFSTLEIQRTEQGDSAMYLCASSSWDGGTQYFGPGTRLLVL.

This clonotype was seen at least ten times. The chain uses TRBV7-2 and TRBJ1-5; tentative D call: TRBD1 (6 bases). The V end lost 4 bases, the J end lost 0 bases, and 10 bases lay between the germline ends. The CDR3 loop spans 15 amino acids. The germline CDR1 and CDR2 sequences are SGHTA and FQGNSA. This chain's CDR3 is CASSSQGYSNQPQHF. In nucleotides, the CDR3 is TGTGCCAGCAGCTCACAGGGTTATAGCAATCAGCCCCAGCATTTT. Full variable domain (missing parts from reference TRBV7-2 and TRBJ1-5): GAGVSQSPSNKVTEKGKDVELRCDPISGHTALYWYRQSLGQGLEFLIYFQGNSAPDKSGLPSDRFSAERTGGSVSTLTIQRTQQEDSAVYLCASSSQGYSNQPQHFGDGTRLSIL.

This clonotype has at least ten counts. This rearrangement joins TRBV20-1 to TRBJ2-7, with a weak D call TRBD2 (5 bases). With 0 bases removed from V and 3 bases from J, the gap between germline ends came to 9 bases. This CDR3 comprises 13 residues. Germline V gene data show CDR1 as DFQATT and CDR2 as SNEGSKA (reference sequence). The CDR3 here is CSARDPRGYEQYF. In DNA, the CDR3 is TGCAGTGCTAGAGACCCCCGGGGCTACGAGCAGTACTTC.